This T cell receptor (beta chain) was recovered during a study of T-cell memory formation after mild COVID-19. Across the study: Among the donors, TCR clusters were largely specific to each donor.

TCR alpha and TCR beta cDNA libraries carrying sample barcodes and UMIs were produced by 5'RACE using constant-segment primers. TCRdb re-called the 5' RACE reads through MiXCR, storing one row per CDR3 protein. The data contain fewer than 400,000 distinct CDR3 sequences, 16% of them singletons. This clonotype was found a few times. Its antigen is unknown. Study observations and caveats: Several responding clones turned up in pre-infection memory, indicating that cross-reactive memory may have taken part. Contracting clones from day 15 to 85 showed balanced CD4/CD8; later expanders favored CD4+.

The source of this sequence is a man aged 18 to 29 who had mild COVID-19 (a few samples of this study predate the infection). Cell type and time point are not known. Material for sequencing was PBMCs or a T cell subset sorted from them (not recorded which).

CDR3 bases: TGTGCCATGGAATCAAACAGGGGTCGTGCAGATACGCAGTATTTT. Its translation: CAMESNRGRADTQYF. The chain carries TRBV10-3 and TRBJ2-3; 7 nucleotides match TRBD1. This CDR3 is 15 amino acids long. The V gene's germline CDR1 is ENHRY and CDR2 SYGVKD. Trimming cost V 9 bases and J 4 bases; bases outside gene matches: 13.